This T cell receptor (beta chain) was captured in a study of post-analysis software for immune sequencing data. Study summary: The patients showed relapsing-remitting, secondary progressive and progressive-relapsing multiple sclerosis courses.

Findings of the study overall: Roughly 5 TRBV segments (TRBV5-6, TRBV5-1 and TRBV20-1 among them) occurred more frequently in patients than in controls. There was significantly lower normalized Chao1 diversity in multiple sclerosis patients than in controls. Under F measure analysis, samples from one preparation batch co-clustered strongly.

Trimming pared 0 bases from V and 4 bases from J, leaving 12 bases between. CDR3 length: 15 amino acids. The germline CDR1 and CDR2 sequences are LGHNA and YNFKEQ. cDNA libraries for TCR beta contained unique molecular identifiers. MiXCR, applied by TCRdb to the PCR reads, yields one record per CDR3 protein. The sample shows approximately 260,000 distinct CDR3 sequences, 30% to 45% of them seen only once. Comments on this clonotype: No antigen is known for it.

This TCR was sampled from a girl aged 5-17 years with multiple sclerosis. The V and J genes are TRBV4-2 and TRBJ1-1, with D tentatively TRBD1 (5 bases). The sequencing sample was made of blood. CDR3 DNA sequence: TGTGCCAGCAGCCAAGATTTTCGGGGGGGCACTGAAGCTTTCTTT. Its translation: CASSQDFRGGTEAFF.